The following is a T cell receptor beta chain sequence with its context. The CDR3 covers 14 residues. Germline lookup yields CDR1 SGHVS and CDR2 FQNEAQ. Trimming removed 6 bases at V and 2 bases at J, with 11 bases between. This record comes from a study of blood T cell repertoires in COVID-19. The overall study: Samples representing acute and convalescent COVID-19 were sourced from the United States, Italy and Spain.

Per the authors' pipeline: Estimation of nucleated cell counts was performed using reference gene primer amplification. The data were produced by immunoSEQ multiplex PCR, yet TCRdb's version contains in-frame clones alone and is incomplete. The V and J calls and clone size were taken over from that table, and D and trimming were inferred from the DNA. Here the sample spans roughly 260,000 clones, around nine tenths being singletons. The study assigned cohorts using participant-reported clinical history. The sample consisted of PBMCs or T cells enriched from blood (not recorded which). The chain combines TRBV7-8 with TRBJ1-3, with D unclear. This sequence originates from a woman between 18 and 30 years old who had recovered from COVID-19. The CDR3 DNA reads TGTGCCAGCAGGGCGGAGTTGGCTGGAAACACCATATATTTT. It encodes CASRAELAGNTIYF.